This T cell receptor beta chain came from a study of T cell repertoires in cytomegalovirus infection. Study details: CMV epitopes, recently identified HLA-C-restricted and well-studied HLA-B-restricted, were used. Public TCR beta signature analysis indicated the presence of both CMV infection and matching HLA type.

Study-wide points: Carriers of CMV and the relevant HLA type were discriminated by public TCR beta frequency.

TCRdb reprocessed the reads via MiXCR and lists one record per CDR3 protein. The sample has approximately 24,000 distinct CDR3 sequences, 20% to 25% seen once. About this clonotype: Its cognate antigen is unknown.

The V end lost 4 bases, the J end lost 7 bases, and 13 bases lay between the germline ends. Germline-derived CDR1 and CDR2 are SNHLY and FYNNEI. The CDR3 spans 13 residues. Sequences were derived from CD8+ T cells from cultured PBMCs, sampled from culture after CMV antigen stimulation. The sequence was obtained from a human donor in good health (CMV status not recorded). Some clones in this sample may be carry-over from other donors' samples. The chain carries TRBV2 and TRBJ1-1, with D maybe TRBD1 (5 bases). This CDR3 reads CASSGGSWSEAFF. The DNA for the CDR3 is TGTGCCAGCAGTGGGGGCAGCTGGAGTGAAGCTTTCTTT. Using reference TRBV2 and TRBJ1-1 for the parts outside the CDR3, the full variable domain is EPEVTQTPSHQVTQMGQEVILRCVPISNHLYFYWYRQILGQKVEFLVSFYNNEISEKSEIFDDQFSVERPDGSNFTLKIRSTKLEDSAMYFCASSGGSWSEAFFGQGTRLTVV.